The 11 T cell receptor beta chains below all came from one sample that was sequenced in a study of CD8 T cells in ankylosing spondylitis. TCRdb passed the 5' RACE reads through MiXCR, listing each CDR3 protein once. The table records some 130,000 distinct CDR3 sequences, roughly 13% of them present only once. The sample consisted of blood, either unsorted or a sorted T cell fraction (not recorded which). The receptors derive from a female donor with ankylosing spondylitis or in good health (not recorded which).

This clonotype was counted at least ten times. The chain joins TRBV12-3 or TRBV12-4 to TRBJ1-2; the D gene is possibly TRBD1 (6 bases). This CDR3 is built from 15 residues. V lost 5 bases and J lost 2, with 15 bases in between. The CDR3 DNA reads as TGTGCCAGCAGTACTGGACAGCGAACCAACTATGGCTACACCTTC. Its protein product is CASSTGQRTNYGYTF.

This clonotype has a single count. This may stem from a read error, because a much larger clone lies one nucleotide away. The rearrangement links TRBV11-2 to TRBJ2-5; D gene unclear. Germline CDR1 SGHAT, CDR2 FQNNGV. The CDR3 extends over 12 amino acids. V was shortened by 4 bases and J by 7 bases, with 10 bases between the two germline ends. The CDR3 DNA follows: TGTGCCAGCAGCTATCCGGTCGGGACCCAGTACTTC. It yields the protein CASSYPVGTQYF.

This clonotype appeared many times. The chain joins TRBV24-1 to TRBJ2-5; no clear D gene. V was trimmed by 1 base and J by 3 bases, leaving 14 bases between them. The germline gives CDR1 KGHDR, CDR2 SFDVKD. This CDR3 has 16 residues. The CDR3 region is CATSDFWAAREETQYF. For the CDR3, the DNA is TGTGCCACCAGTGATTTTTGGGCCGCTAGGGAAGAGACCCAGTACTTC.

This clonotype was counted at least ten times. The CDR3 is CAISLAGGREQFF. The CDR3 DNA reads as TGTGCCATCAGCCTAGCGGGAGGTCGAGAGCAGTTCTTC. The V and J genes are TRBV10-3 and TRBJ2-1; 11 nucleotides line up with TRBD2. CDR3 length: 13 residues. V gave up 6 bases and J gave up 10 bases; unmatched junction bases: 5. From germline, CDR1 is ENHRY and CDR2 SYGVKD.

The rearrangement joins TRBV7-2 to TRBJ2-5; the match to TRBD1 covers 7 bases. Germline loops: CDR1 SGHTA, CDR2 FQGNSA. CDR3 size: 14 residues. The ends lost 1 base at V and 4 bases at J; junction bases unmatched: 3. In DNA form, the CDR3 reads TGTGCCAGCAGCTTAGTCACAGGGGCAGAGACCCAGTACTTC. Translation: CASSLVTGAETQYF.

Turning to this clonotype: This clone may be a read error of a much larger clone one base away. The chain links TRBV29-1 to TRBJ1-2, with D possibly TRBD1 on 5 matching bases. Germline CDR1 is SQVTM and CDR2 is ANQGSEA. V lost 4 bases, J lost 4 bases, and 19 bases lay in between. This CDR3 is 15 amino acids long. CDR3 region: CSVATFGGTAYGYTF. For the CDR3, the DNA is TGCAGCGTTGCCACCTTCGGGGGGACTGCCTATGGCTACACCTTC.

The genes are TRBV20-1 and TRBJ2-7; tentatively, D is TRBD1 or TRBD2 (7 bases each). Germline CDR1 DFQATT, CDR2 SNEGSKA (reference sequence). The CDR3 is made up of 20 amino acids. The germline V and J ends were trimmed by 2 bases and 2 bases, with 31 bases remaining between them. The chain's CDR3 is CSARHQFTQGGGVPPYEQYF. For the CDR3, the DNA is TGCAGTGCTAGACACCAATTCACTCAGGGGGGAGGGGTCCCTCCCTACGAGCAGTACTTC.

This clonotype was observed many times. The chain uses TRBV20-1 and TRBJ2-1, with D possibly TRBD2 on 5 matching bases. The V end was cut by 4 bases, the J end by 4 bases, with 11 bases between. The germline V gene has CDR1 DFQATT and CDR2 SNEGSKA (reference sequence). The CDR3 totals 13 residues. CDR3 in DNA: TGCAGTGCTACGACCGGGATGTACAATGAGCAGTTCTTC. This sequence encodes CSATTGMYNEQFF.

This chain connects TRBV20-1 to TRBJ2-1; a possible D gene is TRBD2 (6 bases). This CDR3 spans 16 amino acids. Germline CDR1 DFQATT, CDR2 SNEGSKA (reference sequence). Trimming stripped 1 base from V and 3 bases from J, with 16 bases between. Written as DNA, the CDR3 is TGCAGTGCTAGAGTGGTCCCGGGAGAGGGCTACAATGAGCAGTTCTTC. Translating it yields CSARVVPGEGYNEQFF.

The V call is TRBV23-1, the J call TRBJ1-1; D is ambiguous. TRBV23-1 falls under the ORF class, with uncertain function. V was trimmed by 0 bases and J by 4 bases, leaving 18 bases between them. The CDR3 has 17 residues. CDR3 sequence: CASSQSEKPELITEAFF. The CDR3 region has the DNA TGCGCCAGCAGTCAATCGGAGAAGCCGGAGTTAATCACTGAAGCTTTCTTT.

This clonotype was seen repeatedly, ten times or more. The CDR3 sequence: CASSRDRGETQYF. The CDR3 coding sequence is TGTGCCAGCAGCCGGGACAGGGGAGAGACCCAGTACTTC. This chain uses TRBV7-3 with TRBJ2-5, with 10 nucleotides matching TRBD1. V lost 5 bases, J lost 4 bases, and 1 base stayed unmatched. Per the germline V gene, CDR1 is SGHTA and CDR2 is FQGTGA. The CDR3 loop spans 13 amino acids.